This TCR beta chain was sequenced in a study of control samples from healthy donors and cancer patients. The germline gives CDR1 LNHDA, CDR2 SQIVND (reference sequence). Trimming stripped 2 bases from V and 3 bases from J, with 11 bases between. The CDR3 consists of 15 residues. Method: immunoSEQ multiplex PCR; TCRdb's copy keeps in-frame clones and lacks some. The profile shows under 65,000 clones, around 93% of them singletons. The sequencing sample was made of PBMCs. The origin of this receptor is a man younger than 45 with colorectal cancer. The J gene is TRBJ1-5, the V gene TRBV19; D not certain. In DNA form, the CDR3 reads TGTGCCAGTAGTATATGGCAGTCTTTCAATCAGCCCCAGCATTTT. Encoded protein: CASSIWQSFNQPQHF.